This section outlines one TCR beta chain sequence together with its context. Its antigen remains undetermined. No base qualities exist here, and no much larger clone lies one base off it. These data originate in a study of T cell responses to AZD1222 COVID-19 vaccine (dated by TCRdb to the early 2020s). About the study as a whole: A total of more than 230 trial participants underwent TCR sequencing, of whom about 200 received two doses of AZD1222 and roughly 25 received two doses of the MenACWY control vaccine. Trial participants were enrolled into age subgroups of 18-55, 56-69 and 70-plus years, which contained about 150, 28 and 57 TCR-sequenced participants, respectively.

According to the germline V gene, CDR1 reads SGHTA and CDR2 reads FQGNSA. The CDR3, cysteine through phenylalanine, is 13 amino acids long. Only the CDR3 region is kept as DNA, spanning 39 bases read in frame from base 1. V and J lose 5 bases and 5 bases, and a span of 12 bases separates them. The time point label, as the study defines it: baseline before first vaccination. The treatment or condition label here, explained by the study, means: meningococcal conjugate vaccine given as trial control. Vaccinee samples came from UK trials COV001 and COV002, including a single-blind randomized controlled phase 2/3 trial of AZD1222 (ChAdOx1 nCoV-19) in healthy adults. For TCRbeta chain sequencing, PBMC samples were collected from trial participants at day 0 and at day 28 after the second dose. The paper's findings and limits, for the study overall: Participants were mostly white British and included more females than males, and it was suggested by the authors that clonal diversity may have been underestimated. Conclusions about previously exposed vaccinees were limited because only six or seven AZD1222 recipients were SARS-CoV-2 seropositive at baseline. The whole spike protein was spanned by vaccine-associated CD4 TCRs, and dominant responses were seen in regions 160-218 and 743-854. Nearly half of unique spike-specific TCRs reportedly recognized epitopes outside regions mutated in the B.1.351 and B.1.1.7 variants. Because no day 14 peak-response samples were available, the repertoires could be characterized only after the peak T cell response. The 56-69-year group was small, and its depth increase did not reach significance, likely because of low power. After two AZD1222 doses, both the breadth and the depth of spike-specific TCRs were significantly higher than at day 0 and than in MenACWY recipients.

The CDR3 regions of human TCRbeta chains were analyzed by immunosequencing. The original methods were these. Repertoire TCRs were matched against a reference library of SARS-CoV-2-specific TCRs generated with the MIRA antigen-specificity platform. Breadth was defined as the fraction of unique TCRs that were SARS-CoV-2-associated. Depth was defined as the fraction of total T cells that were SARS-CoV-2-associated. Using the MIRA data, every spike-specific TCR was mapped to the spike region that the TCR reacted to and assigned to either a CD4 or a CD8 class. Log10-transformed breadth and depth values were compared by one-way ANOVA with Sidak's multiple comparisons tests. As stored in TCRdb, this immuneACCESS dataset retains in-frame rearrangements with V and J assigned. A fraction of the clones does not appear; measured against another copy, unresolved V genes explain less than half of the discrepancy, and the remainder lacks a known reason. V and J calls and clone size follow that table, whereas D and trimming were derived from the DNA. In this sample the table shows some 99,000 clones, approximately 86% of which occur a single time. The ten largest clonotypes hold 9.5% to 15% of the sample.

Here the sequenced sample was peripheral blood, taken on day 0 of MenACWY control vaccination. The sequence is built from TRBV7-2 and TRBJ2-5; the D gene is unclear. The receptor's source is an adult in good health. The CDR3 in this case is CASSIPWLETQYF. The base sequence is TGTGCCAGCAGCATCCCATGGTTGGAGACCCAGTACTTC.